This TCR beta chain is from a study of shared clonotypes between healthy human individuals. Only in-frame clones appear in the TCRdb table, and some are missing; sequencing was by immunoSEQ multiplex PCR. Counted here are 700,000 or so clones, about 78% occurring once; the ten biggest clones make up roughly 1.8%. V trimming: 5 bases; J trimming: 4 bases; junction bases outside the gene matches: 2. CDR1 and CDR2 from the germline V gene are SGHDN and FVKESK. This CDR3 comprises 13 residues. The sample was memory CD4+ T cells sorted from blood. Subset given: CD45RA-negative fraction. The genes are TRBV14 and TRBJ1-2, with TRBD1 matching 9 bases. The TCR sequence derives from a woman aged 25 to 39 in good health. The CDR3 DNA follows: TGTGCCAGCAGCGTGGGACAGGGCTATGGCTACACCTTC. Amino acids: CASSVGQGYGYTF.